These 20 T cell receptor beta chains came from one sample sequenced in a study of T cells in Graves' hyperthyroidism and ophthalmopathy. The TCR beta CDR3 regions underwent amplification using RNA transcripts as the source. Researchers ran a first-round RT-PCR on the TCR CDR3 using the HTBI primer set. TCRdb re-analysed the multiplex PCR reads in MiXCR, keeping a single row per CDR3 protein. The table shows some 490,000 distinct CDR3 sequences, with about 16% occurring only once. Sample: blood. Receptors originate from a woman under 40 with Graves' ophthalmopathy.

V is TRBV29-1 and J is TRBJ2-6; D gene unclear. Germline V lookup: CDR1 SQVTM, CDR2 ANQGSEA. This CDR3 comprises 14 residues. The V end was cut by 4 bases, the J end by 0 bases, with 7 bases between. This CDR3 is CSVGISSGANVLTF. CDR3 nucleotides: TGCAGCGTTGGGATAAGCTCTGGGGCCAACGTCCTGACTTTC.

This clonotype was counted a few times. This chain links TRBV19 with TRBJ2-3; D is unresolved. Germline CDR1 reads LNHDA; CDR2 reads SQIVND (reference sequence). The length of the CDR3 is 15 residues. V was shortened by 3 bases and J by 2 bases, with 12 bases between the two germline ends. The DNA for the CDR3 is TGTGCCAGTAGTATGGATCGTGGCAACACAGATACGCAGTATTTT. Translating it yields CASSMDRGNTDTQYF.

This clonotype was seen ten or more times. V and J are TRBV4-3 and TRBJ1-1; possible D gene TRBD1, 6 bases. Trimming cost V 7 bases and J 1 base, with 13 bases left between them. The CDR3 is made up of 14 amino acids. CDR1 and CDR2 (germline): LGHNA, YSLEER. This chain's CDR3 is CASTGEGENTEAFF. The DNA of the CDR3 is TGCGCCAGCACAGGGGAGGGGGAGAACACTGAAGCTTTCTTT.

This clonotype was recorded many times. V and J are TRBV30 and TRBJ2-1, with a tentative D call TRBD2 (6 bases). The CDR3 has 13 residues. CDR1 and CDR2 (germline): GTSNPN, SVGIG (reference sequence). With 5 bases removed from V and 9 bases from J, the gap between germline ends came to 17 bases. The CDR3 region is CAWEPGVGGEQFF. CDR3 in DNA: TGTGCCTGGGAACCGGGAGTAGGTGGTGAGCAGTTCTTC.

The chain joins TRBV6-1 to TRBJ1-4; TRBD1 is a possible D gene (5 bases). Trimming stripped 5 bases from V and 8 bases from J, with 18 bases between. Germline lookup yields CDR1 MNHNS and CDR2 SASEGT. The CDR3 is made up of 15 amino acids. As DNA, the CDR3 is TGTGCCAGCAGTCCCCGAGGGACCCAGCGAGAAAAACTGTTTTTT. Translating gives CASSPRGTQREKLFF.

In nucleotides, the CDR3 is TGTGCCACCAGTGACCCCACCTCGGATCGAGCGGGAGGGCCTTGGGAGACCCAGTACTTC. It yields the protein CATSDPTSDRAGGPWETQYF. V and J are TRBV24-1 and TRBJ2-5, with 10 bases identical to TRBD2. The CDR3 is made up of 20 amino acids. With 4 bases clipped from V and 5 bases from J, the junction kept 21 bases outside the gene matches. The germline gives CDR1 KGHDR, CDR2 SFDVKD.

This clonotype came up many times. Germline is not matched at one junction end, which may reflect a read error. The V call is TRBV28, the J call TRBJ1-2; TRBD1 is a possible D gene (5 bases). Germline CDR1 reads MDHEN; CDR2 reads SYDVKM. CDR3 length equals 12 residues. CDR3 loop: CASSLQGRSASF. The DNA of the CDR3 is TGTGCCAGCAGTTTACAGGGCAGGTCCGCCTCCTTC.

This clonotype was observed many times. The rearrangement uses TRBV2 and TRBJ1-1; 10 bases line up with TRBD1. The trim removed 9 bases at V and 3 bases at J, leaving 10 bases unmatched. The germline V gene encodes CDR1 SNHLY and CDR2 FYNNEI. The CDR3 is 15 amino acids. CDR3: CARSGTGVYDTEAFF. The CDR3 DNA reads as TGTGCCAGATCCGGGACAGGGGTCTACGACACTGAAGCTTTCTTT.

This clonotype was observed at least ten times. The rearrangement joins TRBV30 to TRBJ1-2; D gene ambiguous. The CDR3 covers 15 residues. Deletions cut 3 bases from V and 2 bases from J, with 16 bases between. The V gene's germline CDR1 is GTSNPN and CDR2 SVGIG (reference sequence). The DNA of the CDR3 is TGTGCCTGGAGACTGGTGAGACGGAGAAACTATGGCTACACCTTC. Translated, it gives CAWRLVRRRNYGYTF.

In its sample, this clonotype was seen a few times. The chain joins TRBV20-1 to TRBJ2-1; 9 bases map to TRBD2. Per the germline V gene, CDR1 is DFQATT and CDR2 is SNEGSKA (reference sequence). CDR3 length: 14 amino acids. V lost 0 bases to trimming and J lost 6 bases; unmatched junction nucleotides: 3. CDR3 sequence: CSARDGGRVNEQFF. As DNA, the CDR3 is TGCAGTGCTAGAGACGGCGGGAGGGTCAATGAGCAGTTCTTC.

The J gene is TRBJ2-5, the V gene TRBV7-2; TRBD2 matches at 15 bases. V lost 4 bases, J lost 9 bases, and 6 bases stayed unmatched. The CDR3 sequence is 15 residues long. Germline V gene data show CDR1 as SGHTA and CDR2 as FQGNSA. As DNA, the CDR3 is TGTGCCAGCAGCTCCGGGACTAGCGGGGGGATGGCCCAGTACTTC. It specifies CASSSGTSGGMAQYF.

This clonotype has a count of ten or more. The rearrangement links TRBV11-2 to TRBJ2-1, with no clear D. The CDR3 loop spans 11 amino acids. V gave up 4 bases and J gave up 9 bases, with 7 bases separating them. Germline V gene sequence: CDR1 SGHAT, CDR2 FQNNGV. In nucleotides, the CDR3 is TGTGCCAGCAGCTACGGACGTGAGCAGTTCTTC. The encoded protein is CASSYGREQFF.

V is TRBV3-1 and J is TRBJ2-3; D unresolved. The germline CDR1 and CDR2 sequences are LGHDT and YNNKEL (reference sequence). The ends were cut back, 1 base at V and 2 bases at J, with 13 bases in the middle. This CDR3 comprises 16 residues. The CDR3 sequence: CASSQGTAQYTDTQYF. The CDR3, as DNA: TGTGCCAGCAGCCAAGGGACGGCCCAATACACAGATACGCAGTATTTT.

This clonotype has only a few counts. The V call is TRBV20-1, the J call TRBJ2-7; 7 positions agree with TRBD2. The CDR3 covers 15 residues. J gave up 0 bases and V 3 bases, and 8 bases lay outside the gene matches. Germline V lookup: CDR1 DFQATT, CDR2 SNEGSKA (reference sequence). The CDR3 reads CSASVASGSSYEQYF. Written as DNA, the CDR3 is TGCAGTGCTAGCGTTGCTAGCGGAAGCTCCTACGAGCAGTACTTC.

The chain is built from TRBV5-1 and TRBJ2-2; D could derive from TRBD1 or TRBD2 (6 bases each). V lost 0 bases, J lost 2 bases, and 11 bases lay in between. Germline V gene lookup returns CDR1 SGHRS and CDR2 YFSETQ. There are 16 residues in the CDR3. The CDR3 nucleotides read TGCGCCAGCAGCTTGGTAGGGGGGATCAACACCGGGGAGCTGTTTTTT. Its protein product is CASSLVGGINTGELFF.

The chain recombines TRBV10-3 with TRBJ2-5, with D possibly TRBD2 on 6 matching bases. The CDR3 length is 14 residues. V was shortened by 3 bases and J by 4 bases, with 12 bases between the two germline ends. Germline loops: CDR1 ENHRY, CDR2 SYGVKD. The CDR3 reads CAISDSGGPETQYF. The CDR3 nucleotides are TGTGCCATCAGTGACTCCGGGGGACCAGAGACCCAGTACTTC.

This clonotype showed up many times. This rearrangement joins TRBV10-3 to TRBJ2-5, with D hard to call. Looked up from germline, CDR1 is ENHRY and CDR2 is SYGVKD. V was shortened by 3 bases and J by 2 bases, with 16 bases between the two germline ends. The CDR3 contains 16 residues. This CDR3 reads CAISDRSPAVQETQYF. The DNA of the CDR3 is TGTGCCATCAGTGACAGATCCCCGGCCGTACAAGAGACCCAGTACTTC.

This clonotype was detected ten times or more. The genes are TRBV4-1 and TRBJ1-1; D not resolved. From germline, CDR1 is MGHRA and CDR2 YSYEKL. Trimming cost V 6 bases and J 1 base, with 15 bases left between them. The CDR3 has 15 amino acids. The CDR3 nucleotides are TGCGCCAGCAGTCAGTATACTACAGCGAACACTGAAGCTTTCTTT. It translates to CASSQYTTANTEAFF.

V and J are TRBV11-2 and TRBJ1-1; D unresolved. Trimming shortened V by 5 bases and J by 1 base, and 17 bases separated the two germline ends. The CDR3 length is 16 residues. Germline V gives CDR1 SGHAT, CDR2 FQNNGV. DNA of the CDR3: TGTGCCAGCAGCCCTTTAGACATACGGACGAACACTGAAGCTTTCTTT. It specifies CASSPLDIRTNTEAFF. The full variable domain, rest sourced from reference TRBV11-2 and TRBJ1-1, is EAGVAQSPRYKIIEKRQSVAFWCNPISGHATLYWYQQILGQGPKLLIQFQNNGVVDDSQLPKDRFSAERLKGVDSTLKIQPAKLEDSAVYLCASSPLDIRTNTEAFFGQGTRLTVV.

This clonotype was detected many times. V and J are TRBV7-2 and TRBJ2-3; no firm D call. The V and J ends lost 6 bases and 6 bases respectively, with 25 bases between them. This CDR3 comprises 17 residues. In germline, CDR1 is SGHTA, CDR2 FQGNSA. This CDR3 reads CASSPNPGTHQFDTQYF. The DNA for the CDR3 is TGTGCCAGCAGTCCGAACCCCGGAACGCACCAGTTCGATACGCAGTATTTT.